These 27 T cell receptor beta chains came from one sample sequenced in a study of identical twins (dated by TCRdb to about 2016). Library method: 5' RACE. TCRdb shows the sequencer as Illumina HiSeq 2000. TCRdb redid the processing of the public reads, applying fastp at Q25 and MiXCR, and retained in-frame beta chains. Duplicate CDR3 protein sequences are folded into a single record with the most common DNA and genes. The sample contains 1.5 million to 2 million distinct CDR3 sequences, about 30% of them found a single time. The ten largest clonotypes hold around 0.25% of the sample. Sample: cord blood. These TCRs come from a newborn girl in good health.

The V gene is TRBV3-1, the J gene TRBJ1-1; TRBD1 agrees at 12 bases. The J segment lost 8 bases and the V segment lost 1 base, leaving 5 bases of the junction unmatched. Germline CDR1 is LGHDT and CDR2 is YNNKEL (reference sequence). The CDR3 runs to 15 residues. CDR3 nucleotide sequence: TGTGCCAGCAGCCAAGGGACCGGGACAGGGGGCGAAGCTTTCTTT. Translation: CASSQGTGTGGEAFF.

This clonotype was observed a few times. The CDR3 here is CASSLDRGRVSPLHF. In DNA, the CDR3 is TGTGCCAGCAGTCTCGACAGGGGAAGGGTTTCACCCCTCCACTTT. The chain carries TRBV6-1 and TRBJ1-6; 8 bases are shared with TRBD1. V lost 5 bases, J lost 9 bases, and 9 bases stayed unmatched. Germline values: CDR1 MNHNS, CDR2 SASEGT. CDR3 length: 15 residues.

This clonotype was seen a few times. The chain uses TRBV25-1 and TRBJ2-2; D remains unclear. Germline CDR1 and CDR2: MGHDK and SYGVNS. V lost 1 base and J 7 bases, leaving 10 bases between the germline ends. The CDR3 has 14 residues. The CDR3 protein is CASSEFGLDGELFF. The DNA of the CDR3 is TGTGCCAGCAGTGAATTTGGGTTGGACGGGGAGCTGTTTTTT.

A note on this clonotype: This CDR3 is missing its conserved last phenylalanine or tryptophan, likely due to a read error. The chain recombines TRBV6-1 with TRBJ2-7; D remains ambiguous. The CDR3 spans 13 residues. Germline V gene sequence: CDR1 MNHNS, CDR2 SASEGT. V was cut by 0 bases and J by 3 bases, with 6 bases left in between. CDR3 bases: TGTGCCAGCAGTGAAGCGATCGGCTACGAGCAGTACTAC. Its translation: CASSEAIGYEQYY.

This clonotype has a single count. The CDR3 nucleotides read TGTGCCAGCAGGAGGACAGGCTATCCGAACACTGAAGCTTTCTTT. As protein: CASRRTGYPNTEAFF. The chain links TRBV2 to TRBJ1-1; 7 positions match TRBD1. Germline V gene data show CDR1 as SNHLY and CDR2 as FYNNEI. The CDR3 spans 15 residues. Trimming cost V 6 bases and J 1 base; bases outside gene matches: 8.

This clonotype has just a few counts. The chain links TRBV28 to TRBJ2-5; D gene uncertain. The length of the CDR3 is 18 residues. The germline gives CDR1 MDHEN, CDR2 SYDVKM. V lost 4 bases and J lost 3, with 24 bases in between. Written as DNA, the CDR3 is TGTGCCAGCAGTTCGACCCTATCGAAATCGGGTCTTAAAGAGACCCAGTACTTC. Translated, it gives CASSSTLSKSGLKETQYF. The complete variable domain, with remaining parts taken from reference TRBV28 and TRBJ2-5, reads DVKVTQSSRYLVKRTGEKVFLECVQDMDHENMFWYRQDPGLGLRLIYFSYDVKMKEKGDIPEGYSVSREKKERFSLILESASTNQTSMYLCASSSTLSKSGLKETQYFGPGTRLLVL.

The chain joins TRBV25-1 to TRBJ2-1; TRBD2 is a possible D gene (5 bases). Germline assignment: CDR1 MGHDK and CDR2 SYGVNS. V lost 6 bases to trimming and J lost 4 bases, with 13 bases between them. The CDR3 has 14 residues. The CDR3 loop reads CASRSSGIYNEQFF. The CDR3 DNA is TGTGCCAGCAGGTCCTCGGGGATATACAATGAGCAGTTCTTC.

This chain joins TRBV25-1 and TRBJ1-6, with 9 nucleotides matching TRBD1. Germline lookup yields CDR1 MGHDK and CDR2 SYGVNS. Losses at the gene ends were 4 bases for V and 4 bases for J; bases not matched to a gene: 8. CDR3 size: 17 residues. The CDR3 region has the DNA TGTGCCAGCAGTGGGGAGTCCGGGACAGGGTATAATTCACCCCTCCACTTT. Protein: CASSGESGTGYNSPLHF.

The chain employs TRBV20-1 and TRBJ1-2, with TRBD1 as a possible D gene (6 bases). Between the trimmed V and J ends, which lost 0 bases and 5 bases, there was a span of 16 bases. CDR3 length: 15 residues. Germline V gene lookup returns CDR1 DFQATT and CDR2 SNEGSKA (reference sequence). The CDR3 here is CSARDRGGPRYGYTF. CDR3 DNA sequence: TGCAGTGCTAGAGATCGGGGGGGGCCGAGATATGGCTACACCTTC.

This clonotype appeared a few times. V gene TRBV20-1 combines with J gene TRBJ1-1, with 7 positions matching TRBD1. Germline trimming cut 0 bases from V and 3 bases from J; bases unmatched to any gene: 1. The CDR3 sequence is 13 residues long. Germline values: CDR1 DFQATT, CDR2 SNEGSKA (reference sequence). In DNA form, the CDR3 reads TGCAGTGCTAGAGATCAGGGGGACACTGAAGCTTTCTTT. Encoded protein: CSARDQGDTEAFF.

In its sample, this clonotype was seen a few times. The V and J genes are TRBV20-1 and TRBJ1-2; D is undetermined. The CDR3 extends over 16 amino acids. The V gene's germline CDR1 is DFQATT and CDR2 SNEGSKA (reference sequence). V was cut by 0 bases and J by 6 bases, with 20 bases left in between. In DNA form, the CDR3 reads TGCAGTGCTAGAGATTCTTACATGCTGGCGACTCATGGCTACACCTTC. Protein product: CSARDSYMLATHGYTF.

This clonotype has a handful of counts. The chain carries TRBV7-2 and TRBJ2-5; the match to TRBD2 covers 9 bases. Germline values: CDR1 SGHTA, CDR2 FQGNSA. This CDR3 is 15 amino acids long. With V trimmed by 7 bases and J by 0 bases, 6 bases remained unmatched. The CDR3: CASTPTSGNQETQYF. As DNA, the CDR3 is TGTGCCAGCACCCCGACTAGCGGAAACCAAGAGACCCAGTACTTC.

The rearrangement uses TRBV2 and TRBJ2-3; D remains unclear. The CDR3 is 13 residues long. Per the germline V gene, CDR1 is SNHLY and CDR2 is FYNNEI. Trimming shortened V by 6 bases and J by 7 bases, and 14 bases separated the two germline ends. The DNA of the CDR3 is TGTGCCAGCAGCTCCGTGGGGTCCTATACGCAGTATTTT. Amino acids: CASSSVGSYTQYF.

The chain links TRBV4-2 to TRBJ2-5; D uncertain. This CDR3 is built from 15 residues. The germline gives CDR1 LGHNA, CDR2 YNFKEQ. V was clipped by 0 bases and J by 5 bases, with 13 bases between them. CDR3 sequence reads: CASSQERLYMETQYF. The DNA for the CDR3 is TGTGCCAGCAGCCAAGAAAGGCTCTATATGGAGACCCAGTACTTC.

In this sample, this clonotype turned up many times. This chain connects TRBV10-3 to TRBJ2-3; TRBD2 aligns across 10 bases. Germline-derived CDR1 and CDR2 are ENHRY and SYGVKD. J lost 1 base, V lost 2 bases, and 3 bases had no gene match. The CDR3 covers 16 residues. This CDR3 is CAISERGTSGTDTQYF. Here the CDR3 DNA reads TGTGCCATCAGTGAGCGGGGGACTAGCGGCACAGATACGCAGTATTTT.

The gene calls are TRBV29-1 and TRBJ2-1; 13 bases are shared with TRBD2. The CDR3 sequence is 16 residues long. CDR1 is SQVTM and CDR2 is ANQGSEA in the germline V gene. J was trimmed by 9 bases and V by 4 bases; bases with no gene match: 12. DNA of the CDR3: TGCAGCGTTGGTCGACTAGCGGGAGGCATAGGGGGTGAGCAGTTCTTC. Encoded protein: CSVGRLAGGIGGEQFF.

This sequence joins TRBV18 and TRBJ2-3, with unresolved D. Trimming shortened V by 1 base and J by 0 bases, and 14 bases separated the two germline ends. Germline CDR1 and CDR2: KGHSH and LQKENI. The CDR3 consists of 17 residues. CDR3 residues: CASSPLRRASSTDTQYF. CDR3 DNA sequence: TGTGCCAGCTCACCACTGAGAAGGGCCTCTAGCACAGATACGCAGTATTTT.

This chain joins TRBV7-8 and TRBJ1-2; 10 positions match TRBD1. The CDR3 has 15 residues. The germline gives CDR1 SGHVS, CDR2 FQNEAQ. J lost 5 bases, V lost 5 bases, and 8 bases had no gene match. CDR3 in DNA: TGTGCCAGCAGCCCACCGGGACAGGGGACTTATGGCTACACCTTC. This gives the protein CASSPPGQGTYGYTF. Looking up the rest from reference TRBV7-8 and TRBJ1-2 gives the full variable domain: GAGVSQSPRYKVAKRGQDVALRCDPISGHVSLFWYQQALGQGPEFLTYFQNEAQLDKSGLPSDRFFAERPEGSVSTLKIQRTQQEDSAVYLCASSPPGQGTYGYTFGSGTRLTVV.

This clonotype was detected only a few times. The CDR3 nucleotides are TGTGCCAGCAGCTTAGAAGGGCAGGGCGGCGGCTACACCTTC. It translates to CASSLEGQGGGYTF. The rearrangement links TRBV7-9 to TRBJ1-2; perhaps TRBD1 as D (5 bases). The CDR3 has 14 residues. Germline V CDR1 and CDR2: SEHNR, FQNEAQ (reference sequence). V lost 1 base, J lost 8 bases, and 14 bases lay in between.

The V and J genes are TRBV5-5 and TRBJ2-7; 8 nucleotides align to TRBD1. Germline CDR1 and CDR2: SGHKS and YYEKEE (reference sequence). This CDR3 comprises 16 residues. V lost 4 bases, J lost 5 bases, and 14 bases stayed unmatched. CDR3 residues: CASSKEDRAKRNEQYF. For the CDR3, the DNA is TGTGCCAGCAGCAAAGAGGACAGGGCAAAGAGGAACGAGCAGTACTTC.

This clonotype was seen only once. This rearrangement joins TRBV20-1 to TRBJ1-1, with D perhaps matching TRBD1 (5 bases). The length of the CDR3 is 12 residues. V was trimmed by 6 bases and J by 4 bases, leaving 12 bases between them. Germline loops: CDR1 DFQATT, CDR2 SNEGSKA (reference sequence). CDR3: CSAPGTGTEAFF. In DNA, the CDR3 is TGCAGTGCCCCCGGGACGGGCACTGAAGCTTTCTTT.

The V and J genes are TRBV5-1 and TRBJ2-2, with D unclear. This CDR3 contains 13 residues. Germline V CDR1 and CDR2: SGHRS, YFSETQ. Trimming took off 4 bases at V and 7 bases at J, with 11 bases between the two ends. This CDR3 is CASSVAQIGELFF. The DNA of the CDR3 is TGCGCCAGCAGCGTGGCTCAAATCGGGGAGCTGTTTTTT.

V is TRBV12-3 or TRBV12-4 and J is TRBJ1-1, with TRBD1 matching over 8 bases. The CDR3 runs to 15 residues. V shed 3 bases and J 3 bases; nucleotides not matched to a gene: 6. This CDR3 reads CASSLDREGDTEAFF. As DNA, the CDR3 is TGTGCCAGCAGTTTGGACAGGGAAGGAGACACTGAAGCTTTCTTT.

This clonotype was seen a handful of times. V and J are TRBV12-3 or TRBV12-4 and TRBJ1-5; D not resolved. The CDR3 length is 16 residues. With 2 bases removed from V and 0 bases from J, the gap between germline ends came to 11 bases. In DNA form, the CDR3 reads TGTGCCAGCAGTTTAACGGCCGCTATTAGCAATCAGCCCCAGCATTTT. Its translation: CASSLTAAISNQPQHF.

This clonotype was counted ten times or more. DNA for the CDR3: TGCAGTGCTAGAGATCACAGCAATCAGCCCCAGCATTTT. Translated, it gives CSARDHSNQPQHF. The rearrangement uses TRBV20-1 and TRBJ1-5; unclear D gene. The V end lost 0 bases, the J end lost 1 base, and 4 bases lay between the germline ends. This CDR3 region has 13 residues. From germline, CDR1 is DFQATT and CDR2 SNEGSKA (reference sequence).

V and J are TRBV7-2 and TRBJ2-7, with D possibly TRBD2 on 6 matching bases. The DNA end favors TRBJ2-5, so the J call may be wrong. Looked up from germline, CDR1 is SGHTA and CDR2 is FQGNSA. The CDR3 spans 14 residues. CDR3 sequence: CASSYQPAGETQYF. CDR3 in DNA: TGTGCCAGCAGCTATCAGCCAGCGGGAGAGACCCAGTACTTC.

The V gene is TRBV3-1, the J gene TRBJ1-2, with D possibly TRBD1 on 5 matching bases. This CDR3 is built from 14 residues. The V end lost 1 base, the J end lost 5 bases, and 11 bases lay between the germline ends. CDR1 and CDR2 (germline): LGHDT, YNNKEL (reference sequence). Written as DNA, the CDR3 is TGTGCCAGCAGCCAAGGAGCGGGGCATTATGGCTACACCTTC. This codes for CASSQGAGHYGYTF.